This record covers a single TCR beta chain. Its specific antigen is unknown. This sequence may be a read error, since a much larger clone differs from it by one base. The record originates from a study of regulatory T cells in long-lasting Graves disease (dated by TCRdb to about 2021). About the full investigation: To count as having persistent Graves' disease, a patient had to have received antithyroid drug treatment for over 5 years with TSH receptor autoantibodies remaining persistently positive. Persistent Graves' disease patients in the clinical cohort had taken antithyroid drugs for around 11 years on average. Peripheral blood TCR sequencing and RNA sequencing compared persistent Graves' disease patients with newly diagnosed Graves' disease patients. A total of 35 or so samples were covered by TCR sequencing, comprising 13 persistent and roughly 20 newly diagnosed Graves' disease patients. The study was registered as a clinical trial and conducted in China. Study-level results and caveats: Only peripheral blood was studied, because thyroid tissue, the primary lesion, was inaccessible. Persistent disease showed preferential use of TRBV28, TRBJ1-2 and TRBJ2-5, whereas newly diagnosed disease favored TRBV20-1 and TRBJ2-1. Only the TCR beta chain was sequenced and analyzed. The authors acknowledged the small sample size as a limitation that may reduce accuracy. More public clonotypes were shared among persistent patients (roughly 2,700) than among newly diagnosed patients (roughly 1,000). Persistent Graves' disease patients showed lower TCR Shannon entropy and fewer highly expanded clones than newly diagnosed patients, suggesting clonal expansion.

CDR1 and CDR2 are drawn from the germline V gene: MNHEY, SVGEGT. Germline trimming amounts to 8 bases on V and 9 bases on J, with 6 as the count of junction bases outside the gene matches. Reading from cysteine to phenylalanine, the CDR3 counts 12 amino acids. The kept DNA is CDR3 alone, 36 bases in frame from the first base. The meaning of the sample's time point label: persistent/refractory GD, antithyroid drugs over 5 years with positive TRAb. For both TCR sequencing and RNA sequencing, RNA was extracted from PBMCs using TRIzol. Graves' disease was diagnosed according to American Thyroid Association guidelines. Recruitment of patients was carried out at an endocrinology department in Xi'an, China. Each patient gave roughly 8.4 milliliters of peripheral blood, collected in an EDTA anticoagulant tube. Ficoll Paque Plus density gradient separation was used to isolate PBMCs, and no further T cell sorting was done. An Agilent 2100 Bioanalyzer and agarose gel were used to assess RNA quality, and a NanoDrop 2000 was used to measure RNA concentration.

Receptor libraries were prepared by multiplex PCR. The data were produced on an Illumina HiSeq 4000. To build TCR beta libraries, CDR3 regions were amplified by Arm-PCR using iRepertoire HTBI primers. Before sequencing, the PCR products went through gel purification. The authors' pipeline ran thus. Across samples, roughly 60 TRBV and roughly 15 TRBJ segments were identified and used for gene usage analysis of CDR3 amino acid clonotypes. COPE and FqMerger were used to merge filtered high-quality paired reads into contigs. BLAST was used to align contigs to the IMGT TRBV, TRBD and TRBJ reference genes, and CDR3 was defined following IMGT. Clonotypes above 0.1% frequency were classified as highly expanded clones. Shannon entropy was used to measure repertoire diversity, and the Gini coefficient was used to measure V-J evenness. Public clonotypes were defined as clonotypes shared by more than one individual. TCRdb itself trimmed the public reads at Q25 with fastp, ran MiXCR and retained productive beta chains. CDR3 protein sequences are deduplicated, and each keeps its most common genes and DNA. The authors' filters were not applied to this entry. This sample lists roughly 450,000 distinct CDR3 sequences; approximately 23% were detected once. The ten largest clones add up to around 12% of the sample.

The source material was peripheral blood mononuclear cells (PBMCs), sampled when the disease was refractory, from a patient treated with antithyroid drugs. The V and J genes are TRBV6-2 or TRBV6-3 and TRBJ2-5; TRBD2 agrees with 10 junctional bases. The source is a female donor with Graves disease. The DNA is TGTGCCAGCCCGGCTAGCGGGGGCCCCCAGTACTTC. Translated, this gives CASPASGGPQYF.